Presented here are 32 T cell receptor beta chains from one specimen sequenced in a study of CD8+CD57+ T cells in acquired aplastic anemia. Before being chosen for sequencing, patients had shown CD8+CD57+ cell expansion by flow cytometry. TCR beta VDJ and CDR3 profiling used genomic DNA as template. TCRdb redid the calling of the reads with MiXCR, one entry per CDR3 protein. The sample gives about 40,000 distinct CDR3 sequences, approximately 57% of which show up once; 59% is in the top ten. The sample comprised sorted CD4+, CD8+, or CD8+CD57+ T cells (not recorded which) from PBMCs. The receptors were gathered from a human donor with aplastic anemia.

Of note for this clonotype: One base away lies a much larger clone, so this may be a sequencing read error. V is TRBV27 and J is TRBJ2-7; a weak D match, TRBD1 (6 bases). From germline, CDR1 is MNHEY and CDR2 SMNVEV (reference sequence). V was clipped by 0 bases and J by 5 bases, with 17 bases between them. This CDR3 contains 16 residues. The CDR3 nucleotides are TGTGCCAGCAGTTTATCGGTAACAGGGCTCATCAACGAGCAGTACTTC. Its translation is CASSLSVTGLINEQYF.

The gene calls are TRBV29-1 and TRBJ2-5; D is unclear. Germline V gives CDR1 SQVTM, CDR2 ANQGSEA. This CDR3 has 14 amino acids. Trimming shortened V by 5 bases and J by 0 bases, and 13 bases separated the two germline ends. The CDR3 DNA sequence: TGCAGCGTTCTAAGCTATTTGTACCAAGAGACCCAGTACTTC. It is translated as CSVLSYLYQETQYF.

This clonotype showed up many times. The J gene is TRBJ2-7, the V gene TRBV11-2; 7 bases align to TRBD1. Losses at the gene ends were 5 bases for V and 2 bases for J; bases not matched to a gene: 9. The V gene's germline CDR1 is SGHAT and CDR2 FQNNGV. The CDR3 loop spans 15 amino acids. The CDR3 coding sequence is TGTGCCAGCAGCGCATCCGGGACAGACCCCTACGAGCAGTACTTC. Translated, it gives CASSASGTDPYEQYF.

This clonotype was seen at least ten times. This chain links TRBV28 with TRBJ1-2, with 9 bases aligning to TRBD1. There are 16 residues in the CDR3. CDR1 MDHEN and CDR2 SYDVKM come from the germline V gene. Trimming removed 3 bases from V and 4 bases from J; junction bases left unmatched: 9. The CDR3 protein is CASSFVGQGLGYGYTF. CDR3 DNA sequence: TGTGCCAGCAGTTTCGTCGGACAGGGGCTGGGCTATGGCTACACCTTC.

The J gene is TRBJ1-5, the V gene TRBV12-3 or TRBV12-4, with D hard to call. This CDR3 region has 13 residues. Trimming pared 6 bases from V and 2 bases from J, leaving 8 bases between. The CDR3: CASRGRGNQPQHF. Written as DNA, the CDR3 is TGTGCCAGCAGGGGTCGGGGCAATCAGCCCCAGCATTTT.

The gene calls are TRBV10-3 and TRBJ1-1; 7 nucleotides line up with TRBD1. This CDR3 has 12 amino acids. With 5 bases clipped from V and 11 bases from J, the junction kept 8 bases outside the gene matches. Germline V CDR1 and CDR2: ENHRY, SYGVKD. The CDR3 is CAISRQGWDAFF. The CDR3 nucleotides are TGTGCCATCAGTAGACAGGGCTGGGATGCTTTCTTT.

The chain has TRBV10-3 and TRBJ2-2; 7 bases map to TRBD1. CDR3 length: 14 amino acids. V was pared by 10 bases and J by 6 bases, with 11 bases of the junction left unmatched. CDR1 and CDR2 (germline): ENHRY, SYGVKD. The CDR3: CATGKDGQAGELFF. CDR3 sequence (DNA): TGTGCCACCGGGAAGGACGGACAGGCCGGGGAGCTGTTTTTT.

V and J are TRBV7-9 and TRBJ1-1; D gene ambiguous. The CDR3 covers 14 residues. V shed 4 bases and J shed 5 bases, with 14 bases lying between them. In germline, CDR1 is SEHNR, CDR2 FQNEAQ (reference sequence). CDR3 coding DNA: TGTGCCAGCAGCTCTAAGTCGGGGAGGACTGAAGCTTTCTTT. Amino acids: CASSSKSGRTEAFF.

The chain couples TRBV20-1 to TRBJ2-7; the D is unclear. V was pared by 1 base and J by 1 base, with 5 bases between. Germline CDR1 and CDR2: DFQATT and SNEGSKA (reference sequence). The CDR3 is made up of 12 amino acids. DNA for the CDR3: TGCAGTGCTAGAGTTGCGTCCTACGAGCAGTACTTC. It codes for CSARVASYEQYF.

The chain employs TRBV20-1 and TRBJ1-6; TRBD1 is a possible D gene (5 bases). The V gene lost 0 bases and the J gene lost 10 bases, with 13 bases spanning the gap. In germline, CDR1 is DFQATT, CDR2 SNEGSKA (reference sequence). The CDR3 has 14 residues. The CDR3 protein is CSARDAFGDSPLHF. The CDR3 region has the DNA TGCAGTGCTAGAGATGCCTTTGGGGACTCACCCCTCCACTTT.

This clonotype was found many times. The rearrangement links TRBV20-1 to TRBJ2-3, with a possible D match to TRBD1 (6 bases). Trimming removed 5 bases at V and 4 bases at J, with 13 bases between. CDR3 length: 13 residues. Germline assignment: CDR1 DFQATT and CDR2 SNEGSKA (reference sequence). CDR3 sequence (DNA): TGCAGTGCTCCACAGGGTATCGCAGATACGCAGTATTTT. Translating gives CSAPQGIADTQYF.

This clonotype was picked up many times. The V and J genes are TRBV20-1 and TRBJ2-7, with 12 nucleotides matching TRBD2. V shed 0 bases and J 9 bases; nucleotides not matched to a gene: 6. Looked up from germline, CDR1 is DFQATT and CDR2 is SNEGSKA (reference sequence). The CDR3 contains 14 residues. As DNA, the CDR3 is TGCAGTGCTAGAGATCAGACTAGCGGGGGACCGCAGTACTTC. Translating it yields CSARDQTSGGPQYF.

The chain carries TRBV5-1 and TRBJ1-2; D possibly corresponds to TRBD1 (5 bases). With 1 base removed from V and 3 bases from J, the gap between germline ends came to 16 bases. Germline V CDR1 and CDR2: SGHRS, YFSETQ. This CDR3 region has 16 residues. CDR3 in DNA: TGCGCCAGCAGCTTGTGGGGGAGCCTCAGAGACTATGGCTACACCTTC. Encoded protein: CASSLWGSLRDYGYTF.

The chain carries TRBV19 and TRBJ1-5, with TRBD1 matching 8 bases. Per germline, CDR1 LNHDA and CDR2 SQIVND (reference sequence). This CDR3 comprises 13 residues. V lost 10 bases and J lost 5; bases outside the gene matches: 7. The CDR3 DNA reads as TGTGCCACCCGGGACAGGCGAGATCAGCCCCAGCATTTT. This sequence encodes CATRDRRDQPQHF.

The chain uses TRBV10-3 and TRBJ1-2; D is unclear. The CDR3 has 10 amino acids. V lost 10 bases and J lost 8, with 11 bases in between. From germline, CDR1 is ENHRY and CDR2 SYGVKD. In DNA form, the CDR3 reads TGTGCCACCGCGAATGGGGGCTACACCTTC. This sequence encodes CATANGGYTF.

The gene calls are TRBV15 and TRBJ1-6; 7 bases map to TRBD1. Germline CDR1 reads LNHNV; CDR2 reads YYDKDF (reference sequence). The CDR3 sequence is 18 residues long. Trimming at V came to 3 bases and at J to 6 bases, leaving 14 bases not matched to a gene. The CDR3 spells CATSSTPQGGLLNSPLHF. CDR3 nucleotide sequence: TGTGCCACCAGCAGTACTCCCCAGGGGGGACTCCTTAATTCACCCCTCCACTTT. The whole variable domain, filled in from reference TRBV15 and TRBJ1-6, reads DAMVIQNPRYQVTQFGKPVTLSCSQTLNHNVMYWYQQKSSQAPKLLFHYYDKDFNNEADTPDNFQSRRPNTSFCFLDIRSPGLGDTAMYLCATSSTPQGGLLNSPLHFGNGTRLTVT.

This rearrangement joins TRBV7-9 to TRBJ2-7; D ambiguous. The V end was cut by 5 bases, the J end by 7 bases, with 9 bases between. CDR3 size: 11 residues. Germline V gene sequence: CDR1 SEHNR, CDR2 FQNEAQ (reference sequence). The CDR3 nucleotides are TGTGCCAGCAGCCGGACCGAGGAGCAGTACTTC. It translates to CASSRTEEQYF.

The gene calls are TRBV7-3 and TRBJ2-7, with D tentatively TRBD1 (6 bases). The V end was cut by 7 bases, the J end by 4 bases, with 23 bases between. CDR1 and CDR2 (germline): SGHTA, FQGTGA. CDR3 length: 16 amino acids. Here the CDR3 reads CASTANRERNGYEQYF. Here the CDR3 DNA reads TGTGCCAGCACCGCAAACAGGGAAAGAAATGGATACGAGCAGTACTTC.

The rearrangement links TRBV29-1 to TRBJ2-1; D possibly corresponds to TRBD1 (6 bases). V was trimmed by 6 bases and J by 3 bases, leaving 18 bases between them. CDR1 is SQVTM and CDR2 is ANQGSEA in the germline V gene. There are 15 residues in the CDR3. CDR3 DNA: TGCAGCGTCTCGGTGAACAGGGTAAGCTACAATGAGCAGTTCTTC. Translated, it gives CSVSVNRVSYNEQFF.

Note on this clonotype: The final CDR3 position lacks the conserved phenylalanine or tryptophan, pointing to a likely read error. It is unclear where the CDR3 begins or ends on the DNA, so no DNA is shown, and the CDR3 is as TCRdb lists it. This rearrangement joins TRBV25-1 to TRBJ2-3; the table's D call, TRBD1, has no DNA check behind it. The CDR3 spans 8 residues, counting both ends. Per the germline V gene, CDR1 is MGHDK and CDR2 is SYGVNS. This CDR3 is CASRAGLY.

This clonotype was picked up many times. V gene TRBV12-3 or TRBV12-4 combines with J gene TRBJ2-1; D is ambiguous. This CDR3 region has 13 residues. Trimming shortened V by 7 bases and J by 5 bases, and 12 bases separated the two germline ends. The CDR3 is CASTHLSNNEQFF. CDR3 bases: TGTGCCAGCACTCACCTTAGCAACAATGAGCAGTTCTTC.

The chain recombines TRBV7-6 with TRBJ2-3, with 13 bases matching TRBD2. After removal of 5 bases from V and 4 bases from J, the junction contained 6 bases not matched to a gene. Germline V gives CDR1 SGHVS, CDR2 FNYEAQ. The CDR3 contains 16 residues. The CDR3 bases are TGTGCCAGCAGCGGGAGACTAGCGGGGGGTCCAGATACGCAGTATTTT. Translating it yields CASSGRLAGGPDTQYF.

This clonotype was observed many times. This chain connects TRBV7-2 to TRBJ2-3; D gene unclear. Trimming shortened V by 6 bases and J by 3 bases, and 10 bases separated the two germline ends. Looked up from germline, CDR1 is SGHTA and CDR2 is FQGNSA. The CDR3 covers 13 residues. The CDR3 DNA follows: TGTGCCAGCAGTTCCGAGGCTACAGATACGCAGTATTTT. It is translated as CASSSEATDTQYF.

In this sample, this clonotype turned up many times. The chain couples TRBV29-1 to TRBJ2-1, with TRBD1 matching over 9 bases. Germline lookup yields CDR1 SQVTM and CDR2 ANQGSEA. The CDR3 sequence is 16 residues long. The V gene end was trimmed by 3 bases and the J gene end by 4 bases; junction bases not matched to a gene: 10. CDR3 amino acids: CSVDELADRGYNEQFF. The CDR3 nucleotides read TGCAGCGTTGATGAGCTTGCGGACAGGGGTTACAATGAGCAGTTCTTC.

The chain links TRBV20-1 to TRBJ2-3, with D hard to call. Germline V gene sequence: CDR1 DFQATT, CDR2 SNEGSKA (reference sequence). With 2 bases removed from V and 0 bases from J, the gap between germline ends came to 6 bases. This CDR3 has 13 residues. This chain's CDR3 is CSARYASTDTQYF. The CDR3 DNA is TGCAGTGCTAGATATGCTAGCACAGATACGCAGTATTTT.

The DNA for the CDR3 is TGTGCCAGCAGCCCAGGGATAGCGGGGGACGGTGAGACCCAGTACTTC. It encodes CASSPGIAGDGETQYF. The chain is built from TRBV7-9 and TRBJ2-5, with TRBD2 matching 9 bases. The germline gives CDR1 SEHNR, CDR2 FQNEAQ (reference sequence). The CDR3 consists of 16 residues. J lost 5 bases, V lost 5 bases, and 12 bases had no gene match.

The CDR3 DNA sequence: TGTGCCAGTACCCGTGGCAATCAGCCCCAGCATTTT. Encoded protein: CASTRGNQPQHF. This chain uses TRBV19 with TRBJ1-5; D is ambiguous. CDR3 size: 12 residues. Between the trimmed V and J ends, which lost 7 bases and 2 bases, there was a span of 6 bases. Germline values: CDR1 LNHDA, CDR2 SQIVND (reference sequence).

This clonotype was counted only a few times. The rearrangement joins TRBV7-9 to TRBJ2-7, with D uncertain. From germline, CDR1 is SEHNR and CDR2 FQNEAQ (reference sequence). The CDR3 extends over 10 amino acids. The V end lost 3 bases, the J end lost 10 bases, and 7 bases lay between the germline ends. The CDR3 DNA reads TGTGCCAGCAGCTTCCCAGATCAGTACTTC. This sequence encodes CASSFPDQYF.

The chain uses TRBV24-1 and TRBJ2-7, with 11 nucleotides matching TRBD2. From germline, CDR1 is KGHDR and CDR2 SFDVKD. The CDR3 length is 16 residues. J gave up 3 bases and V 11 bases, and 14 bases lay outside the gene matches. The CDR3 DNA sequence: TGTGCCAGCAGCTCCCCAACTAGCGGGGGTAACTACGAGCAGTACTTC. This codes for CASSSPTSGGNYEQYF.

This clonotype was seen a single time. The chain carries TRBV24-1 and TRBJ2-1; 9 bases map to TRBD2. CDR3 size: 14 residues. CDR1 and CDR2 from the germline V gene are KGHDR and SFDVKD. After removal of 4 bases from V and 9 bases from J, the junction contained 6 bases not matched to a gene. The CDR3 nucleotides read TGTGCCACCAGTGACCTAGCGGGGAAAGGTGAGCAGTTCTTC. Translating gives CATSDLAGKGEQFF.

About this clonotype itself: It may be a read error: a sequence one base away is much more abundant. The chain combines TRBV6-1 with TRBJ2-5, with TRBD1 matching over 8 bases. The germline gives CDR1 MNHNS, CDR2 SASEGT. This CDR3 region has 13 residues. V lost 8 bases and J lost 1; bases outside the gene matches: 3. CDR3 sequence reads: CASGGQGQETQYF. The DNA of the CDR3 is TGTGCCAGCGGAGGACAGGGCCAAGAGACCCAGTACTTC.

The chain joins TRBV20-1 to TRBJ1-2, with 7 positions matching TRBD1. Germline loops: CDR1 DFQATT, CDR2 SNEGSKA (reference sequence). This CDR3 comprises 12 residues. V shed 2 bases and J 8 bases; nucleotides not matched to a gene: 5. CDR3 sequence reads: CSARPTGAGYTF. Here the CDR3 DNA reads TGCAGTGCTAGACCTACAGGGGCCGGCTACACCTTC.